This TCR beta chain appears in the sequencing data of a study of siplizumab effects on memory and regulatory T cells. Turning to this clone: The antigen is not known.

Study-level findings and limits: A major contribution to the alloresponse seemed to be made by naive T cells, which seemed more diverse than memory cells.

The CDR3 has 17 amino acids. Trimming removed 0 bases at V and 4 bases at J, with 15 bases between. Germline loops: CDR1 LNHDA, CDR2 SQIVND (reference sequence). Sequencing used immunoSEQ multiplex PCR; TCRdb keeps in-frame clones, though not all of them. The sample contains some 100,000 clones, approximately 93% of which appear only once. The material sequenced was CD8+ T cells sorted from blood. The chain couples TRBV19 to TRBJ2-2; tentative D call: TRBD1 (6 bases). The TCR was taken from a human donor in good health. The CDR3 spells CASSIERGGKGTGELFF. CDR3 coding DNA: TGTGCCAGTAGTATAGAACGAGGGGGTAAGGGCACCGGGGAGCTGTTTTTT.